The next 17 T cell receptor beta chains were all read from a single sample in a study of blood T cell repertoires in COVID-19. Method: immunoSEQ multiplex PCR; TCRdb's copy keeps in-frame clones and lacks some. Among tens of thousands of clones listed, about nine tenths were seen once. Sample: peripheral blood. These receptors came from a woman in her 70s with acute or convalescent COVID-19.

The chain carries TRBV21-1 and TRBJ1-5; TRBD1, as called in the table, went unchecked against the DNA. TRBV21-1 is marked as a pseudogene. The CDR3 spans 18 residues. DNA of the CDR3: TGTGCCAGCAGCCCGGGACAGGGGGAAAAGTATGGCAATCAGCCCCAGCATTTT. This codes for CASSPGQGEKYGNQPQHF.

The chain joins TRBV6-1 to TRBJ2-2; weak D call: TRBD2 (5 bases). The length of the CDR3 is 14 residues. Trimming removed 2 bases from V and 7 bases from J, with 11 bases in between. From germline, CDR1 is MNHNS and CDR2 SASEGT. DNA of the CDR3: TGTGCCAGCAGTGAATGGACGGGGTTCGGGGAGCTGTTTTTT. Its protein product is CASSEWTGFGELFF.

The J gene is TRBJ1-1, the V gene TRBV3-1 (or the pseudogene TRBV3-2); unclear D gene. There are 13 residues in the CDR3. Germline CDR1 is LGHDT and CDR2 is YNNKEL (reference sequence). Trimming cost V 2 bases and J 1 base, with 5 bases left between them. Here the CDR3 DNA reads TGTGCCAGCAGCCAAAGACAGAACACTGAAGCTTTCTTT. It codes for CASSQRQNTEAFF.

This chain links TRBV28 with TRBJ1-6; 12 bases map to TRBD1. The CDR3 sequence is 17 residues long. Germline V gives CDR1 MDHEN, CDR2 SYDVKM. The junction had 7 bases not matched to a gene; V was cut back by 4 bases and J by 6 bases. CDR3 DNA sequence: TGTGCCAGCAGTTCGAGGGGACAGGGGGCAATTAATTCACCCCTCCACTTT. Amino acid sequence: CASSSRGQGAINSPLHF.

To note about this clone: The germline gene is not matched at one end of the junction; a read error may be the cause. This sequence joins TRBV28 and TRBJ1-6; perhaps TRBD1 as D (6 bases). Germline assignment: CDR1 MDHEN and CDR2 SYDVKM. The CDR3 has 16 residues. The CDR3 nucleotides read TGTGCCAGCTGTTTCAGGGGCAGGTCCTATAATTCACCCCTCCACTTT. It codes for CASCFRGRSYNSPLHF. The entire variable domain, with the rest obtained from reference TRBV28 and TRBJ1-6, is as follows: DVKVTQSSRYLVKRTGEKVFLECVQDMDHENMFWYRQDPGLGLRLIYFSYDVKMKEKGDIPEGYSVSREKKERFSLILESASTNQTSMYLCASCFRGRSYNSPLHFGNGTRLTVT.

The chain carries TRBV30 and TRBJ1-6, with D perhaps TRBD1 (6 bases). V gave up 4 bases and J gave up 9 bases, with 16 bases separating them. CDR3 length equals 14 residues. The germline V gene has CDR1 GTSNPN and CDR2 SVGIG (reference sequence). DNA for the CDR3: TGTGCCTGGACCCAAGGGGGTACGGGTTCACCCCTCCACTTT. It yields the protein CAWTQGGTGSPLHF.

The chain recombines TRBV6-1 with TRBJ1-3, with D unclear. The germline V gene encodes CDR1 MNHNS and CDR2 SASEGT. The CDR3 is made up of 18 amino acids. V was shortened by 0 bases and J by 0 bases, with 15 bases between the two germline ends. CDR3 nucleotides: TGTGCCAGCAGTGAAGCGCTTGCGGGAATCAGCTCTGGAAACACCATATATTTT. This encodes CASSEALAGISSGNTIYF.

The CDR3: CASSTRGTGELFF. Here the CDR3 DNA reads TGCGCCAGCAGCACCAGGGGTACCGGGGAGCTGTTTTTT. The genes are TRBV5-1 and TRBJ2-2; D may be TRBD1 (6 bases). Trimming removed 4 bases from V and 5 bases from J, with 9 bases in between. This CDR3 has 13 amino acids. CDR1 SGHRS and CDR2 YFSETQ come from the germline V gene.

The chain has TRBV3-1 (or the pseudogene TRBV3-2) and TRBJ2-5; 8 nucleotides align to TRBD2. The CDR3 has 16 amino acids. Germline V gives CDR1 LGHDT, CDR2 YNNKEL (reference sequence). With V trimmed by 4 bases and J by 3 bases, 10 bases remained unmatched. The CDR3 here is CASSRPGGALKETQYF. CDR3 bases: TGTGCCAGCAGCCGGCCGGGGGGGGCCCTTAAAGAGACCCAGTACTTC.

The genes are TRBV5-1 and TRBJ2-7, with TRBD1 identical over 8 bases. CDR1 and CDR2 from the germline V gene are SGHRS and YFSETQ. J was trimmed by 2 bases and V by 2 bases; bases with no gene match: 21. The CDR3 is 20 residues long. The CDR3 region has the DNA TGCGCCAGCAGCTTACCTGATCTTTGGACAGGGAGTTTCGGACCCTACGAGCAGTACTTC. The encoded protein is CASSLPDLWTGSFGPYEQYF.

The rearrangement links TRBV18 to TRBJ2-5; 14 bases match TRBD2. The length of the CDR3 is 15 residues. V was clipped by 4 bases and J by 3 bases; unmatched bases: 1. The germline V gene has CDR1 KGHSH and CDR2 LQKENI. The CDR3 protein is CASSRGLAGEETQYF. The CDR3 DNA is TGTGCCAGCTCACGGGGACTAGCGGGAGAAGAGACCCAGTACTTC.

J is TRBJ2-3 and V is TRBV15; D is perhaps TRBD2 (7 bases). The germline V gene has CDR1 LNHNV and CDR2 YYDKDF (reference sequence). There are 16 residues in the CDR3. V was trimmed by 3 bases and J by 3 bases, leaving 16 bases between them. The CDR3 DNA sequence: TGTGCCACCAGCAGCAGACCGGGGGGCCAGACAGATACGCAGTATTTT. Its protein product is CATSSRPGGQTDTQYF.

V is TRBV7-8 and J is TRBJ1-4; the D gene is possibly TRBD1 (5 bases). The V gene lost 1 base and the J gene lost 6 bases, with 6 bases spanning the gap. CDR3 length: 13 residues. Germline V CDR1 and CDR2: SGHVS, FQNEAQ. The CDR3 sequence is CASSLGTYEKLFF. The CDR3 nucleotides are TGTGCCAGCAGCTTAGGGACATATGAAAAACTGTTTTTT.

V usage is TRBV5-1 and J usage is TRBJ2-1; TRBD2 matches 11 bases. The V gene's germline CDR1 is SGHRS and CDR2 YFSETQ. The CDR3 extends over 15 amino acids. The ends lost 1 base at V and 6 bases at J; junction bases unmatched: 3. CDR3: CASSLTSGGLNEQFF. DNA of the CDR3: TGCGCCAGCAGCTTGACTAGCGGGGGCCTCAATGAGCAGTTCTTC.

CDR3 in DNA: TGTGCCAGCAGTTCTTCTGGGGGGATGAACACTGAAGCTTTCTTT. Its translation is CASSSSGGMNTEAFF. V is TRBV28 and J is TRBJ1-1, with a weak D call TRBD1 (5 bases). Germline assignment: CDR1 MDHEN and CDR2 SYDVKM. The CDR3 runs to 15 residues. V was shortened by 4 bases and J by 0 bases, with 12 bases between the two germline ends. The complete variable domain, with remaining parts taken from reference TRBV28 and TRBJ1-1, reads DVKVTQSSRYLVKRTGEKVFLECVQDMDHENMFWYRQDPGLGLRLIYFSYDVKMKEKGDIPEGYSVSREKKERFSLILESASTNQTSMYLCASSSSGGMNTEAFFGQGTRLTVV.

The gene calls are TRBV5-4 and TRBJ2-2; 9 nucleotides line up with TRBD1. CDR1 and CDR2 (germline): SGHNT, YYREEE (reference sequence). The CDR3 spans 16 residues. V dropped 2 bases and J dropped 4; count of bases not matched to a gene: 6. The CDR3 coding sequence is TGTGCCAGCAGCTTATTCACAGGGGGCGGCACCGGGGAGCTGTTTTTT. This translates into CASSLFTGGGTGELFF.

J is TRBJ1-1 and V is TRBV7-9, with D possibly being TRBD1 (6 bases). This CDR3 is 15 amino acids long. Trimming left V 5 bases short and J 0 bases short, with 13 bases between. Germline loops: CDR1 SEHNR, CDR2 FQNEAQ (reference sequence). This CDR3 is CASSAGRTVNTEAFF. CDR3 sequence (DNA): TGTGCCAGCAGCGCGGGCAGGACAGTGAACACTGAAGCTTTCTTT. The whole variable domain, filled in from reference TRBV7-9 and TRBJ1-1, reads DTGVSQNPRHKITKRGQNVTFRCDPISEHNRLYWYRQTLGQGPEFLTYFQNEAQLEKSRLLSDRFSAERPKGSFSTLEIQRTEQGDSAMYLCASSAGRTVNTEAFFGQGTRLTVV.